The 25 T cell receptor beta chains reported below all come from one sample, sequenced in a study of blood T cells in healthy people across ages. A sample-barcoded 5' primer and a J-beta primer mix were used in a second PCR of roughly 7 to 12 cycles. MiXCR, run by TCRdb on the 5' RACE reads, gives a single entry per CDR3 protein. The sample carries 1.5 million to 2 million distinct CDR3 sequences, about 39% recorded once. Sequencing input: blood. These receptors were obtained from a human donor in good health.

CDR3 in amino acids: CASSGDGTRVEEQYF. The CDR3 DNA reads as TGTGCCAGCAGCGGAGACGGGACACGGGTTGAGGAGCAGTACTTC. The chain has TRBV9 and TRBJ2-7, with D perhaps matching TRBD1 (6 bases). The CDR3 loop spans 15 amino acids. The germline CDR1 and CDR2 sequences are SGDLS and YYNGEE. V was trimmed by 3 bases and J by 7 bases, leaving 20 bases between them.

This clonotype was recorded at least ten times. A junction boundary mismatches the germline segment, possibly from a read error. The chain uses TRBV5-1 and TRBJ1-2; D gene unclear. This CDR3 spans 14 amino acids. Germline V gene lookup returns CDR1 SGHRS and CDR2 YFSETQ. CDR3 DNA: TGTGCCAGCAGCTTAGGTCAGGCCGACTATGGCTACACCTTC. It specifies CASSLGQADYGYTF.

This clonotype was seen only a few times. The V call is TRBV12-3 or TRBV12-4, the J call TRBJ1-2; D gene ambiguous. CDR3 length: 16 residues. V lost 5 bases, J lost 8 bases, and 24 bases lay in between. The CDR3 nucleotides read TGTGCCAGCAGTCCCAGTGGGAACACCCTTCTGCGGGGCTACACCTTC. It yields the protein CASSPSGNTLLRGYTF.

Ten or more counts support this clonotype. The CDR3 DNA follows: TGTGCCAGCGACACAGGGGCCGAGACCCAGTACTTC. This codes for CASDTGAETQYF. The chain is built from TRBV28 and TRBJ2-5, with 7 bases fitting TRBD1. This CDR3 comprises 12 residues. J gave up 5 bases and V 8 bases, and 5 bases lay outside the gene matches. CDR1 is MDHEN, CDR2 SYDVKM, per germline.

The chain uses TRBV7-9 and TRBJ2-1; tentatively, D is TRBD2 (6 bases). Germline CDR1 and CDR2: SEHNR and FQNEAQ (reference sequence). The CDR3 extends over 15 amino acids. Deletions cut 5 bases from V and 5 bases from J, with 16 bases between. The CDR3 loop is CASSPHEEGDNEQFF. The CDR3 DNA reads TGTGCCAGCAGCCCACATGAGGAGGGAGACAATGAGCAGTTCTTC.

This clonotype has more than one count but fewer than ten. This chain connects TRBV7-9 to TRBJ1-6; D is unresolved. This CDR3 region has 13 residues. The V end lost 4 bases, the J end lost 10 bases, and 11 bases lay between the germline ends. The germline CDR1 and CDR2 sequences are SEHNR and FQNEAQ (reference sequence). CDR3 protein: CASSSPDESPLHF. CDR3 in DNA: TGTGCCAGCAGCTCCCCCGATGAGTCACCCCTCCACTTT.

The chain is built from TRBV5-1 and TRBJ1-4; 9 positions agree with TRBD1. The germline V gene has CDR1 SGHRS and CDR2 YFSETQ. The CDR3 extends over 15 amino acids. The J segment lost 6 bases and the V segment lost 7 bases, leaving 10 bases of the junction unmatched. The CDR3 reads CASRPLGQGHEKLFF. The CDR3 bases are TGCGCCAGCCGCCCCCTGGGACAGGGCCATGAAAAACTGTTTTTT.

V gene TRBV6-5 combines with J gene TRBJ2-1; TRBD1 aligns across 11 bases. This CDR3 has 13 amino acids. V gave up 3 bases and J gave up 9 bases; unmatched junction bases: 1. Germline lookup yields CDR1 MNHEY and CDR2 SVGAGI. In nucleotides, the CDR3 is TGTGCCAGCAGTTATGGGACAGGGGGTGAGCAGTTCTTC. Its translation: CASSYGTGGEQFF.

V usage is TRBV21-1 and J usage is TRBJ2-1; the table's D call, TRBD2, was not checked against the DNA. TRBV21-1 is a pseudogene locus. CDR3 length: 15 amino acids. In nucleotides, the CDR3 is TGTGCCAGCAGCCGACGACTAGCGGCTCACAATGAGCAGTTCTTC. It is translated as CASSRRLAAHNEQFF.

The chain combines TRBV11-3 with TRBJ1-3, with a tentative D call TRBD1 (6 bases). The CDR3 has 15 residues. Germline CDR1 SGHNT, CDR2 YENEEA. V was clipped by 3 bases and J by 5 bases, with 14 bases between them. CDR3 protein: CASSFLQGLRNTIYF. Here the CDR3 DNA reads TGTGCCAGCAGCTTCCTACAGGGTCTCCGAAACACCATATATTTT.

This clonotype was picked up a small number of times. An end of the junction does not agree with germline; a read error may underlie this. CDR3 protein: CASSFMETQFF. The CDR3 DNA sequence: TGTGCCAGTAGCTTTATGGAGACCCAGTTCTTC. The chain links TRBV7-2 to TRBJ2-1; no clear D. This CDR3 has 11 residues. The germline V gene encodes CDR1 SGHTA and CDR2 FQGNSA.

The chain has TRBV3-1 and TRBJ1-1; perhaps TRBD1 as D (5 bases). Germline V gives CDR1 LGHDT, CDR2 YNNKEL (reference sequence). V lost 5 bases to trimming and J lost 4 bases, with 11 bases between them. This CDR3 has 13 residues. CDR3 DNA: TGTGCCAGCAGCGTTACTCAGGGCACTGAAGCTTTCTTT. This translates into CASSVTQGTEAFF. The entire variable domain, with the rest obtained from reference TRBV3-1 and TRBJ1-1, is as follows: DTAVSQTPKYLVTQMGNDKSIKCEQNLGHDTMYWYKQDSKKFLKIMFSYNNKELIINETVPNRFSPKSPDKAHLNLHINSLELGDSAVYFCASSVTQGTEAFFGQGTRLTVV.

This clonotype occurred a few times. This chain uses TRBV12-3 or TRBV12-4 with TRBJ2-3; D unclear. This CDR3 has 14 residues. Between the trimmed V and J ends, which lost 1 base and 0 bases, there was a span of 5 bases. CDR3 loop: CASSLVYSTDTQYF. DNA for the CDR3: TGTGCCAGCAGTTTAGTTTATAGCACAGATACGCAGTATTTT.

The sample holds a few counts of this clonotype. A much larger clone sits a single nucleotide away, making a read error possible. This sequence joins TRBV30 and TRBJ1-5; D is ambiguous. Per the germline V gene, CDR1 is GTSNPN and CDR2 is SVGIG (reference sequence). The CDR3 sequence is 13 residues long. Trimming stripped 3 bases from V and 7 bases from J, with 13 bases between. Here the CDR3 reads CAWRAGVLQPQHF. CDR3 nucleotides: TGTGCCTGGAGGGCTGGGGTTTTACAGCCCCAGCATTTT.

This clonotype is a singleton in its sample. The chain uses TRBV20-1 and TRBJ1-6, with a tentative D call TRBD1 (6 bases). The V gene lost 5 bases and the J gene lost 8 bases, with 13 bases spanning the gap. The CDR3 runs to 13 residues. Germline CDR1 DFQATT, CDR2 SNEGSKA (reference sequence). CDR3 sequence: CSAPDRKDSPLHF. The CDR3, as DNA: TGCAGTGCTCCAGACAGGAAAGATTCACCCCTCCACTTT.

About this clonotype: One junction end does not reproduce the germline sequence, and a read error may be involved. The CDR3 loop reads CSSSLVVGGGREQYF. The CDR3 DNA reads TGTTCCAGCAGCTTAGTAGTTGGGGGCGGCAGAGAGCAGTACTTC. The J gene is TRBJ2-7, the V gene TRBV7-9; tentative D call: TRBD1 (6 bases). Germline CDR1 is SEHNR and CDR2 is FQNEAQ (reference sequence). CDR3 length: 15 residues.

This CDR3 is CASEPGARGYTF. CDR3 nucleotide sequence: TGTGCTAGTGAGCCGGGGGCGCGCGGCTACACCTTC. The chain combines TRBV12-5 with TRBJ1-2, with D perhaps matching TRBD1 (6 bases). Trimming took 7 bases from V and 8 from J, leaving 14 bases between them. Germline CDR1 is LGHNT and CDR2 is FRNRAP. The CDR3 totals 12 residues.

This clonotype has more than one count but fewer than ten. The chain carries TRBV20-1 and TRBJ1-2, with D possibly being TRBD1 (5 bases). Germline CDR1 DFQATT, CDR2 SNEGSKA (reference sequence). The germline V and J ends were trimmed by 0 bases and 6 bases, with 8 bases remaining between them. The CDR3 is made up of 12 amino acids. The CDR3 spells CSARDRAHGYTF. The CDR3 DNA is TGCAGTGCTAGAGACAGGGCACATGGCTACACCTTC.

The rearrangement links TRBV4-3 to TRBJ2-5; D may correspond to TRBD1 or TRBD2 (5 bases each). This CDR3 spans 14 amino acids. Germline V gives CDR1 LGHNA, CDR2 YSLEER. The V end lost 4 bases, the J end lost 5 bases, and 14 bases lay between the germline ends. CDR3 nucleotide sequence: TGCGCCAGCAGCCCTCTTCTTGGGACGGAGACCCAGTACTTC. Translating gives CASSPLLGTETQYF.

This clonotype was counted only a few times. CDR3 nucleotides: TGTGCCAGCAGCCTCGGATTAGCGGCATCAAACCAAGAGACCCAGTACTTC. It encodes CASSLGLAASNQETQYF. V gene TRBV7-2 combines with J gene TRBJ2-7, with D perhaps TRBD2 (6 bases). The end of the DNA is better explained by TRBJ2-5, so the J call may be wrong. The CDR3 length is 17 residues. Per germline, CDR1 SGHTA and CDR2 FQGNSA.

The chain has TRBV7-2 and TRBJ2-3, with 8 positions matching TRBD1. CDR1 is SGHTA and CDR2 is FQGNSA in the germline V gene. The J segment lost 3 bases and the V segment lost 9 bases, leaving 11 bases of the junction unmatched. CDR3 size: 15 residues. CDR3 protein: CASIRGPISTDTQYF. CDR3 coding DNA: TGTGCCAGTATCAGGGGGCCCATTTCAACAGATACGCAGTATTTT.

V and J are TRBV6-2 or TRBV6-3 and TRBJ1-2, with D uncertain. The V gene's germline CDR1 is MNHEY and CDR2 SVGEGT. The CDR3 runs to 14 residues. V lost 5 bases and J 2 bases, leaving 12 bases between the germline ends. The chain's CDR3 is CASSPTGINYGYTF. The CDR3 DNA reads as TGTGCCAGCAGTCCCACCGGGATCAACTATGGCTACACCTTC.

The chain links TRBV6-2 or TRBV6-3 to TRBJ2-3; 7 nucleotides agree with TRBD1. There are 15 residues in the CDR3. The V and J ends lost 0 bases and 2 bases, in that order; junction bases with no gene match: 2. Germline CDR1 and CDR2: MNHEY and SVGEGT. CDR3 sequence reads: CASSYSRGHTDTQYF. CDR3 sequence (DNA): TGTGCCAGCAGTTACTCAAGGGGGCACACAGATACGCAGTATTTT.

This clonotype has only a few counts. The chain carries TRBV4-3 and TRBJ2-5, with D unclear. This CDR3 spans 17 amino acids. Germline assignment: CDR1 LGHNA and CDR2 YSLEER. V lost 0 bases, J lost 1 base, and 15 bases lay in between. The DNA for the CDR3 is TGCGCCAGCAGCCAAGACCTGTTGAGGCAGCCCCAAGAGACCCAGTACTTC. It codes for CASSQDLLRQPQETQYF.

CDR3: CSVQTASYGYTF. In DNA form, the CDR3 reads TGCAGCGTCCAGACAGCCTCCTATGGCTACACCTTC. This chain uses TRBV29-1 with TRBJ1-2; D possibly corresponds to TRBD1 (5 bases). Per germline, CDR1 SQVTM and CDR2 ANQGSEA. Trimming left V 6 bases short and J 4 bases short, with 12 bases between. This CDR3 comprises 12 residues.